This TCR beta chain comes out of a study of T cell clonotyping in hematopoietic cell transplantation. Overall study findings and caveats: At the given depth, recipient repertoires were over 95% de novo clonotypes. Pathologically expanded recipient clonotypes increased progressively from day 30 to day 180 as diversity fell. Higher Inverse Simpson Index values in graft donor and pretransplant recipient predicted broader posttransplant TCR diversity. Cells were unsorted, so CD4 and CD8 contributions were not separated.

In this sample, this clone turned up a few times. Its antigen is not identified. This CDR3 is 11 amino acids long. V gave up 7 bases and J gave up 4 bases, with 10 bases separating them. CDR1 is SQVTM and CDR2 is ANQGSEA in the germline V gene. Libraries were prepared by immunoSEQ multiplex PCR; TCRdb keeps only in-frame clonotypes and omits some of them. The data show 6,000 or so clones, with roughly 32% seen just once and about a sixth held by the top ten. The material sequenced was peripheral blood mononuclear cells, taken 30 days after allogeneic stem cell transplant. The TCR comes from a female patient in her fifties who had an allogeneic stem cell transplant from an unrelated donor, so the T cells may come from the graft donor. Some clones in this sample may be carry-over from other donors' samples. V usage is TRBV29-1 and J usage is TRBJ1-1; D is unresolved. In DNA form, the CDR3 reads TGCAGCGCCTCGGAGGGCACTGAAGCTTTCTTT. Translated: CSASEGTEAFF.